At least ten counts were recorded for the clone carrying this T cell receptor (beta chain). The antigen remains undetermined. The entry originates in a study of CD8 T cells in ankylosing spondylitis. Via MiXCR, TCRdb re-called the 5' RACE reads, giving one row per CDR3 protein. The sample yields 700,000 to 1,000,000 distinct CDR3 sequences, about 10% seen once. General study points: Seemingly distinctive of ankylosing spondylitis blood was a TCR beta motif formed by eight highly homologous variants.

Trimming at V came to 7 bases and at J to 3 bases, leaving 10 bases not matched to a gene. Germline V gene data show CDR1 as SQVTM and CDR2 as ANQGSEA. The CDR3 consists of 15 residues. The TCR originated in a male donor with ankylosing spondylitis. Sequenced sample: blood, either unsorted or a sorted T cell fraction (not recorded which). This rearrangement joins TRBV29-1 to TRBJ2-2; 8 bases match TRBD2. As DNA, the CDR3 is TGCAGCGCCCAGCGAGGAGCGGGAGACACCGGGGAGCTGTTTTTT. Translating it yields CSAQRGAGDTGELFF.